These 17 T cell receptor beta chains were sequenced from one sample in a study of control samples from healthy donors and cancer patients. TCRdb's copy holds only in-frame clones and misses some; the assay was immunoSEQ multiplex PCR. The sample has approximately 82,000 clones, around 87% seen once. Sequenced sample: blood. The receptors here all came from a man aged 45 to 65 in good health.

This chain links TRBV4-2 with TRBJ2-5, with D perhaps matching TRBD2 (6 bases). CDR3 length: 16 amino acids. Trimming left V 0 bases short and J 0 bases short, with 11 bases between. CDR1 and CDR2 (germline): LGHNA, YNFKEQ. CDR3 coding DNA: TGTGCCAGCAGCCAAGAGGCGGGACTGTACCAAGAGACCCAGTACTTC. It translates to CASSQEAGLYQETQYF.

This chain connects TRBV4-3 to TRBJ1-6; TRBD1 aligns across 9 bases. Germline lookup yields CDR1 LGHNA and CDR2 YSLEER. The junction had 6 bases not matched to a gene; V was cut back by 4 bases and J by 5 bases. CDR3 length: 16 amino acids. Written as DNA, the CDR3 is TGCGCCAGCAGCCCCGGGACAGGGCTTGATAATTCACCCCTCCACTTT. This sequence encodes CASSPGTGLDNSPLHF.

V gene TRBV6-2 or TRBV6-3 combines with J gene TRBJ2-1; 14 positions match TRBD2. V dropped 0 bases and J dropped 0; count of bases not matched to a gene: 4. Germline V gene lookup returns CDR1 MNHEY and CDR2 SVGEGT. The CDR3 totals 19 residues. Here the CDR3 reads CASSYSTSGGVSSYNEQFF. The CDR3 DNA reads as TGTGCCAGCAGTTACTCGACTAGCGGGGGGGTGAGCTCCTACAATGAGCAGTTCTTC.

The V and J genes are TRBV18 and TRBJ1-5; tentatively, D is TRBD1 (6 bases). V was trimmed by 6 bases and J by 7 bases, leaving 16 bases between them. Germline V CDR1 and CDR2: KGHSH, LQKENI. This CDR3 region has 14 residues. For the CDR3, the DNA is TGTGCCAGCTCCACACAGGGAGGAGAACAGCCCCAGCATTTT. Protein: CASSTQGGEQPQHF.

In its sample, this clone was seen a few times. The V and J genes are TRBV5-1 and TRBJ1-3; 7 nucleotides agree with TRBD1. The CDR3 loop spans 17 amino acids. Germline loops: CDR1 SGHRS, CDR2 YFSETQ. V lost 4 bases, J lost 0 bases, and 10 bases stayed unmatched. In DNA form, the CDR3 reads TGCGCCAGCAGCCGGGACAGCTCACCATTCTCTGGAAACACCATATATTTT. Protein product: CASSRDSSPFSGNTIYF.

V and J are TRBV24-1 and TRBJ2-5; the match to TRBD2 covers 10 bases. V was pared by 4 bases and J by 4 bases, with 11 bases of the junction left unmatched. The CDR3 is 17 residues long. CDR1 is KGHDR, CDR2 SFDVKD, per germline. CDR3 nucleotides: TGTGCCACCAGTGAATTGATTTCTAGCGGGGGATTAGAGACCCAGTACTTC. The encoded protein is CATSELISSGGLETQYF.

CDR3: CATSRGVMGADTQYF. The CDR3 nucleotides are TGTGCCACCAGCAGAGGAGTAATGGGGGCAGATACGCAGTATTTT. The genes are TRBV15 and TRBJ2-3; D may correspond to TRBD1 or TRBD2 (5 bases each). Germline loops: CDR1 LNHNV, CDR2 YYDKDF (reference sequence). Trimming cost V 1 base and J 4 bases, with 12 bases left between them. The CDR3 runs 15 residues.

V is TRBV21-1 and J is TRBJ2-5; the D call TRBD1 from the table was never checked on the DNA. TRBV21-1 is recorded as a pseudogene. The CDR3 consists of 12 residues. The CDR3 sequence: CASSLFQETQYF. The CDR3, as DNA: TGTGCCAGCAGCCTCTTCCAGGAGACCCAGTACTTC.

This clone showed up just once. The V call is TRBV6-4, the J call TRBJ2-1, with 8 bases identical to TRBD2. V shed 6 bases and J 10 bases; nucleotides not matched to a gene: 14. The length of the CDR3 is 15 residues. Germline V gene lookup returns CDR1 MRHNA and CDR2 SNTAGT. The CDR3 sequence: CASSSLAGPFNEQFF. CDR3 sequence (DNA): TGTGCCAGCAGCTCGCTAGCGGGTCCATTTAACGAGCAGTTCTTC.

The CDR3: CASSFGRADRSTDTQYF. As DNA, the CDR3 is TGCGCCAGCAGCTTCGGGAGGGCCGATCGTAGCACAGATACGCAGTATTTT. The chain is built from TRBV5-1 and TRBJ2-3, with 8 bases that match TRBD2. Germline-derived CDR1 and CDR2 are SGHRS and YFSETQ. CDR3 length: 17 residues. V shed 2 bases and J 0 bases; nucleotides not matched to a gene: 8.

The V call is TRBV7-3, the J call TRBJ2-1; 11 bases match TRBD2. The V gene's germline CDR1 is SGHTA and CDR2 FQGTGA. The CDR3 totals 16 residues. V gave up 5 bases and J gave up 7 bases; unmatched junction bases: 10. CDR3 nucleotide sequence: TGTGCCAGCAGCGTCGTAGCGGGAGGGGTTTGGAATGAGCAGTTCTTC. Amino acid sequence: CASSVVAGGVWNEQFF.

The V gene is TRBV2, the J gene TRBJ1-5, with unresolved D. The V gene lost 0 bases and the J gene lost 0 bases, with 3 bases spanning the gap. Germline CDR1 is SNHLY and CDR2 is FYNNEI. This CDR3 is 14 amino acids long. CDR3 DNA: TGTGCCAGCAGTGAAGCCAATAGCAATCAGCCCCAGCATTTT. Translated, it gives CASSEANSNQPQHF.

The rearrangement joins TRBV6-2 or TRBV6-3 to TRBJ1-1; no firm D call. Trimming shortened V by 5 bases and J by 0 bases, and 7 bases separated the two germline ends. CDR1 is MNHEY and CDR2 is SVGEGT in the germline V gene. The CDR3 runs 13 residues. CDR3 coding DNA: TGTGCCAGCAGTCTCTTGATGAACACTGAAGCTTTCTTT. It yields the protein CASSLLMNTEAFF.

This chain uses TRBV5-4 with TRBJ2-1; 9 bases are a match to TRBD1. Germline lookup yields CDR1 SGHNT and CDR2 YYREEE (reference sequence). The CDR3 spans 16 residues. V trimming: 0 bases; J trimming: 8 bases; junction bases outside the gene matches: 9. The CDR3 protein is CASSLGGTGWIDEQFF. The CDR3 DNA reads TGTGCCAGCAGCTTGGGCGGGACAGGGTGGATCGATGAGCAGTTCTTC.

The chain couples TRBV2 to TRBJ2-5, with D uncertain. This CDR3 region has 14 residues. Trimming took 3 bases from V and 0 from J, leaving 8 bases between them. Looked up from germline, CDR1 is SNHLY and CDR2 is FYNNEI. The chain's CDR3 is CASSEQQYQETQYF. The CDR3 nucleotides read TGTGCCAGCAGTGAGCAACAGTACCAAGAGACCCAGTACTTC.

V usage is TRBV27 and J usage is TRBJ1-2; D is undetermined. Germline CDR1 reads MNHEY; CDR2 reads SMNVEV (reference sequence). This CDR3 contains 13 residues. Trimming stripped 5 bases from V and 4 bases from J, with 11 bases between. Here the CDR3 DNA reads TGTGCCAGCAGTCATCAGACGGGCTATGGCTACACCTTC. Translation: CASSHQTGYGYTF.

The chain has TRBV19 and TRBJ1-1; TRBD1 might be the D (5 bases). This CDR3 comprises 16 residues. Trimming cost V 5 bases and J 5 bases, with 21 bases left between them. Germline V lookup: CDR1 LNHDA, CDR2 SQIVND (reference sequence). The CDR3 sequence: CASSALWGGKDTEAFF. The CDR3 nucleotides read TGTGCCAGTAGTGCCTTATGGGGGGGTAAGGATACTGAAGCTTTCTTT.